These 17 T cell receptor beta chains were sequenced from one sample in a study of cytomegalovirus exposure and HLA in healthy donors. Method: immunoSEQ multiplex PCR; TCRdb's copy keeps in-frame clones and lacks some. The data show hundreds of thousands of clones, with about nine tenths seen just once and around 0.8% held by the top ten. The sequenced material came from PBMCs. All receptors come from a young woman in good health and CMV-seronegative.

The V and J genes are TRBV18 and TRBJ2-7, with 7 bases identical to TRBD1. The CDR3 contains 14 residues. The V and J ends lost 3 bases and 3 bases, in that order; junction bases with no gene match: 5. CDR1 and CDR2 (germline): KGHSH, LQKENI. In DNA, the CDR3 is TGTGCCAGCTCACCCTCGACAGGGAACTACGAGCAGTACTTC. Protein sequence: CASSPSTGNYEQYF. The full variable domain, in which reference TRBV18 and TRBJ2-7 provide the parts outside the CDR3, is NAGVMQNPRHLVRRRGQEARLRCSPMKGHSHVYWYRQLPEEGLKFMVYLQKENIIDESGMPKERFSAEFPKEGPSILRIQQVVRGDSAAYFCASSPSTGNYEQYFGPGTRLTVT.

Only a few counts were recorded for this clone. The J gene is TRBJ2-3, the V gene TRBV2, with 9 bases fitting TRBD2. From germline, CDR1 is SNHLY and CDR2 FYNNEI. The CDR3 sequence is 13 residues long. V trimming: 4 bases; J trimming: 5 bases; junction bases outside the gene matches: 1. CDR3: CASSGRGGDTQYF. The CDR3 DNA reads as TGTGCCAGCAGTGGGCGGGGGGGAGATACGCAGTATTTT.

The chain has TRBV7-9 and TRBJ2-1; TRBD1 matches 7 bases. V was pared by 8 bases and J by 10 bases, with 5 bases of the junction left unmatched. Germline V gene lookup returns CDR1 SEHNR and CDR2 FQNEAQ (reference sequence). There are 11 residues in the CDR3. The CDR3 DNA is TGTGCCAGCGGCCGGACAGGAGAGCAGTTCTTC. This translates into CASGRTGEQFF.

V gene TRBV9 combines with J gene TRBJ2-7; no clear D gene. Germline-derived CDR1 and CDR2 are SGDLS and YYNGEE. The V end was cut by 1 base, the J end by 0 bases, with 5 bases between. The CDR3 spans 13 residues. The DNA for the CDR3 is TGTGCCAGCAGCGTAAGTAGCTCCTACGAGCAGTACTTC. Encoded protein: CASSVSSSYEQYF.

This clone occurred once. The CDR3 DNA sequence: TGTGCCAGCAGTTTATACAGGGCAGCTAACTATGGCTACACCTTC. Translated, it gives CASSLYRAANYGYTF. The V and J genes are TRBV28 and TRBJ1-2; D is possibly TRBD1 (6 bases). This CDR3 is 15 amino acids long. Germline assignment: CDR1 MDHEN and CDR2 SYDVKM. Trimming shortened V by 1 base and J by 0 bases, and 9 bases separated the two germline ends.

This clone occurred once. The chain has TRBV2 and TRBJ2-7; TRBD2 matches 7 bases. The V gene end was trimmed by 8 bases and the J gene end by 5 bases; junction bases not matched to a gene: 12. Germline V CDR1 and CDR2: SNHLY, FYNNEI. This CDR3 spans 14 amino acids. CDR3 loop: CASGWAGVMDEQYF. The DNA of the CDR3 is TGTGCCAGCGGTTGGGCGGGAGTGATGGACGAGCAGTACTTC. Drawing the rest from reference TRBV2 and TRBJ2-7, the complete variable domain is EPEVTQTPSHQVTQMGQEVILRCVPISNHLYFYWYRQILGQKVEFLVSFYNNEISEKSEIFDDQFSVERPDGSNFTLKIRSTKLEDSAMYFCASGWAGVMDEQYFGPGTRLTVT.

The chain couples TRBV7-9 to TRBJ2-7; TRBD2 agrees at 9 bases. CDR1 is SEHNR, CDR2 FQNEAQ, per germline (reference sequence). CDR3 size: 15 residues. Trimming at V came to 4 bases and at J to 6 bases, leaving 10 bases not matched to a gene. DNA of the CDR3: TGTGCCAGCAGCTCAAAACCTAGCGGGATAGGCGAGCAGTACTTC. Protein product: CASSSKPSGIGEQYF.

This sequence joins TRBV6-4 and TRBJ1-5; tentative D call: TRBD1 (6 bases). The CDR3 is 17 residues long. V dropped 1 base and J dropped 0 bases, with 13 bases sitting between them. Germline-derived CDR1 and CDR2 are MRHNA and SNTAGT. CDR3 protein: CASSDYRRGSSNQPQHF. The CDR3 DNA sequence: TGTGCCAGCAGTGACTATCGTAGGGGGAGTAGCAATCAGCCCCAGCATTTT.

V gene TRBV30 combines with J gene TRBJ2-7, with 11 positions matching TRBD2. Germline V gives CDR1 GTSNPN, CDR2 SVGIG (reference sequence). V shed 1 base and J 0 bases; nucleotides not matched to a gene: 2. The CDR3 consists of 15 residues. The CDR3 reads CAWSGLAGPSYEQYF. CDR3 in DNA: TGTGCCTGGAGTGGACTAGCGGGGCCCTCCTACGAGCAGTACTTC.

CDR3 sequence reads: CASSWFSTSFSYEQYF. The CDR3 nucleotides are TGTGCCAGCAGTTGGTTTTCGACTAGCTTTTCCTACGAGCAGTACTTC. The rearrangement joins TRBV28 to TRBJ2-7; 7 nucleotides match TRBD2. With V trimmed by 4 bases and J by 1 base, 10 bases remained unmatched. The germline CDR1 and CDR2 sequences are MDHEN and SYDVKM. The CDR3 consists of 16 residues.

The CDR3 region is CASSLTPGTSFTDTQYF. Written as DNA, the CDR3 is TGTGCCAGCAGCCTTACTCCCGGGACTAGCTTTACAGATACGCAGTATTTT. The chain couples TRBV9 to TRBJ2-3; 9 bases are a match to TRBD2. Germline CDR1 reads SGDLS; CDR2 reads YYNGEE. CDR3 length: 17 residues. V shed 4 bases, J shed 3 bases, and the junction held 12 bases outside the gene matches.

The chain uses TRBV7-9 and TRBJ2-5; D uncertain. The CDR3 loop spans 16 amino acids. The V end was cut by 4 bases, the J end by 3 bases, with 18 bases between. CDR1 is SEHNR, CDR2 FQNEAQ, per germline (reference sequence). CDR3 sequence reads: CASSSVMVVSEETQYF. CDR3 bases: TGTGCCAGCAGCTCCGTAATGGTTGTGAGTGAAGAGACCCAGTACTTC. Based on the CDR3 plus reference TRBV7-9 and TRBJ2-5, the full variable domain is DTGVSQNPRHKITKRGQNVTFRCDPISEHNRLYWYRQTLGQGPEFLTYFQNEAQLEKSRLLSDRFSAERPKGSFSTLEIQRTEQGDSAMYLCASSSVMVVSEETQYFGPGTRLLVL.

The rearrangement links TRBV19 to TRBJ2-5; D may be TRBD1 (6 bases). Germline V gene data show CDR1 as LNHDA and CDR2 as SQIVND (reference sequence). CDR3 size: 14 residues. V lost 7 bases and J lost 1, with 13 bases in between. Written as DNA, the CDR3 is TGTGCCAGTAACACCAGGGGCCCCCAAGAGACCCAGTACTTC. Protein sequence: CASNTRGPQETQYF.

The rearrangement uses TRBV2 and TRBJ1-4, with 7 bases fitting TRBD1. J lost 5 bases, V lost 6 bases, and 6 bases had no gene match. CDR3 size: 14 residues. Per the germline V gene, CDR1 is SNHLY and CDR2 is FYNNEI. CDR3 coding DNA: TGTGCCAGCAGCACCGGGACAGAGAATGAAAAACTGTTTTTT. It specifies CASSTGTENEKLFF.

The chain is built from TRBV9 and TRBJ1-1, with a tentative D call TRBD1 (5 bases). V lost 0 bases and J 5 bases, leaving 11 bases between the germline ends. Germline V gene lookup returns CDR1 SGDLS and CDR2 YYNGEE. The CDR3 consists of 14 residues. The CDR3 sequence: CASSVGGLSTEAFF. The DNA of the CDR3 is TGTGCCAGCAGCGTAGGGGGACTTAGTACTGAAGCTTTCTTT.

The V call is TRBV28, the J call TRBJ1-2, with D uncertain. The CDR3 runs to 16 residues. Germline V gene data show CDR1 as MDHEN and CDR2 as SYDVKM. V lost 4 bases to trimming and J lost 2 bases, with 17 bases between them. The chain's CDR3 is CASSSLSEGLNYGYTF. The CDR3 DNA reads TGTGCCAGCAGTTCCCTCTCTGAGGGATTAAACTATGGCTACACCTTC.

Only one count was recorded for this clone. This chain joins TRBV5-1 and TRBJ2-7, with D possibly matching TRBD2 (5 bases). V shed 4 bases and J shed 0 bases, with 14 bases lying between them. This CDR3 has 15 amino acids. Germline V gives CDR1 SGHRS, CDR2 YFSETQ. CDR3 loop: CASSDPSGSSYEQYF. The CDR3 DNA sequence: TGCGCCAGCAGCGACCCCAGCGGCAGCTCCTACGAGCAGTACTTC.